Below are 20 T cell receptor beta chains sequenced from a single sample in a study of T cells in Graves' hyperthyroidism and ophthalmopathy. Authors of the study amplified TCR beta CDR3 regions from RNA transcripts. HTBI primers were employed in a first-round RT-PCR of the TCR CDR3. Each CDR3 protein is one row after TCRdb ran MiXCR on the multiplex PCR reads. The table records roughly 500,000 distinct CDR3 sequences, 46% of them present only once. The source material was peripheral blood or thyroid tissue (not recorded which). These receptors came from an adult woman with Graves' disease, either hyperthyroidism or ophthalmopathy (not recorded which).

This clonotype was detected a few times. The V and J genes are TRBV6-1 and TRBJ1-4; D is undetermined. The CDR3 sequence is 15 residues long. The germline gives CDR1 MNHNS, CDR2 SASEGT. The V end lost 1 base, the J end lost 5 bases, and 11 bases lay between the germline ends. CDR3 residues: CASSEVGRENEKLFF. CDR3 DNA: TGTGCCAGCAGTGAAGTGGGCAGAGAGAATGAAAAACTGTTTTTT.

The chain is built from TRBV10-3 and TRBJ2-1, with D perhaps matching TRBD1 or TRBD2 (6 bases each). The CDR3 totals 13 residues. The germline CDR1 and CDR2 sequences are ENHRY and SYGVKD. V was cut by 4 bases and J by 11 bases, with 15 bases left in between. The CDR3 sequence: CAISGGEQGQQFF. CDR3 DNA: TGTGCCATCAGTGGGGGGGAACAGGGCCAGCAGTTCTTC.

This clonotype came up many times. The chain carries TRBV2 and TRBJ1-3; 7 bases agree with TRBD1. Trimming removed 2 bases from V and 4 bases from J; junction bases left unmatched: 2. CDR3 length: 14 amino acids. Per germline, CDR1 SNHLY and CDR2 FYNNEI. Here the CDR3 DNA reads TGTGCCAGCAGTGAAAGGGGGCTCGGAAACACCATATATTTT. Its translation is CASSERGLGNTIYF. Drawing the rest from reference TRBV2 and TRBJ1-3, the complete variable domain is EPEVTQTPSHQVTQMGQEVILRCVPISNHLYFYWYRQILGQKVEFLVSFYNNEISEKSEIFDDQFSVERPDGSNFTLKIRSTKLEDSAMYFCASSERGLGNTIYFGEGSWLTVV.

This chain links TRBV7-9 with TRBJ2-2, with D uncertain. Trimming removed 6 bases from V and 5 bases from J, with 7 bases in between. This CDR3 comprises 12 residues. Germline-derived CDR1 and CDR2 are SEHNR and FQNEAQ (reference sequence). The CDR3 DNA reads TGTGCCAGCAGGGACGGAACCGGGGAGCTGTTTTTT. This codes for CASRDGTGELFF.

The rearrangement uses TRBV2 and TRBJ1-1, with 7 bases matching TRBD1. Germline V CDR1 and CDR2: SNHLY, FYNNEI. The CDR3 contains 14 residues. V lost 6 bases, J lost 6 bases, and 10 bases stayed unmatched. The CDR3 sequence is CASSLLTGEPEAFF. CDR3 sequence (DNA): TGTGCCAGCAGCCTGCTAACAGGGGAGCCTGAAGCTTTCTTT.

DNA for the CDR3: TGCAGCGCCACGTCGGGGGTCGGCACAGATACGCAGTATTTT. It yields the protein CSATSGVGTDTQYF. This sequence joins TRBV29-1 and TRBJ2-3, with D possibly matching TRBD2 (6 bases). This CDR3 spans 14 amino acids. Between the trimmed V and J ends, which lost 7 bases and 1 base, there was a span of 15 bases. The V gene's germline CDR1 is SQVTM and CDR2 ANQGSEA.

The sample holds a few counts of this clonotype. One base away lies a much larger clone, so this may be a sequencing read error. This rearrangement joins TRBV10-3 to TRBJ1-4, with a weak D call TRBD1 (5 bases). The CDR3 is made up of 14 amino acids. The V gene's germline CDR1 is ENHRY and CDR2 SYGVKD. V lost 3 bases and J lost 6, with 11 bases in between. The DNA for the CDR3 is TGTGCCATCAGTGAAGTGGGGACGGATGAAAAACTGTTTTTT. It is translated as CAISEVGTDEKLFF.

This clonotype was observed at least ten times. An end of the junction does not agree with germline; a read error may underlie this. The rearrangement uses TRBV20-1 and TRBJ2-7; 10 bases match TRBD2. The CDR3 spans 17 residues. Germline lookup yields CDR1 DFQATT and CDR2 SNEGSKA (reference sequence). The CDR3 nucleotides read TGCAGAGCTAGTGGGTCTAGCGGGAGTCATCGGTCCTACGAGCAGTACTTC. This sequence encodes CRASGSSGSHRSYEQYF.

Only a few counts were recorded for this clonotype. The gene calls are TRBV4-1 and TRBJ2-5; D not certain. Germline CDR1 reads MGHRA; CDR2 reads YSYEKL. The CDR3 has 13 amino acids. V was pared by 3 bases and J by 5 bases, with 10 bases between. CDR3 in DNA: TGCGCCAGCAGCCAGGCTAACGGGGAGACCCAGTACTTC. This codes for CASSQANGETQYF.

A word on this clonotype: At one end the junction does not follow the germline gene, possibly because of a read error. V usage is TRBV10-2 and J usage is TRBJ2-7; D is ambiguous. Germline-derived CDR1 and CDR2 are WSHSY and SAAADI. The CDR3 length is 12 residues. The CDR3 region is CASSPGGPEQYF. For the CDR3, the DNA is TGTGCCAGCAGTCCGGGCGGCCCCGAGCAGTACTTC.

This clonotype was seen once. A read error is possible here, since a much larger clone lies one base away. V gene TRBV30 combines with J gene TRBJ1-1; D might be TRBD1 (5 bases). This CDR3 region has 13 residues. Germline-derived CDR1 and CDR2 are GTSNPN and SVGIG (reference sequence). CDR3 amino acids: CALSTGQDTEAFF. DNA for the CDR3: TGTGCCTTGAGTACCGGACAAGACACTGAAGCTTTCTTT.

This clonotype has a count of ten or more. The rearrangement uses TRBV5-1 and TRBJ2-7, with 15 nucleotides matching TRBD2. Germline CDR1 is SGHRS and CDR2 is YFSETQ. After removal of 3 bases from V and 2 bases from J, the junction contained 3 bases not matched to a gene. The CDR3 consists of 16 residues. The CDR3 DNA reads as TGCGCCAGCAGCTCAGGACTAGCGGGAGGGCCCTACGAGCAGTACTTC. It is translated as CASSSGLAGGPYEQYF.

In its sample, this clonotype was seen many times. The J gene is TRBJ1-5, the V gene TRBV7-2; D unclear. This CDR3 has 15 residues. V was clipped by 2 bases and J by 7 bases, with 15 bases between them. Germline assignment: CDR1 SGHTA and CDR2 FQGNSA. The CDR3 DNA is TGTGCCAGCAGCTTACGTGCAGGTGTTGTGCAGCCCCAGCATTTT. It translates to CASSLRAGVVQPQHF.

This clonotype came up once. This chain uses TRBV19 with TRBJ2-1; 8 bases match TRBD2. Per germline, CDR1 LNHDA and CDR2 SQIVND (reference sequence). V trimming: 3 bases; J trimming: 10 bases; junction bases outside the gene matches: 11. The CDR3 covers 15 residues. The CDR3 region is CASSIGREVTEEQFF. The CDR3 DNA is TGTGCCAGTAGTATTGGGCGGGAGGTGACGGAAGAGCAGTTCTTC.

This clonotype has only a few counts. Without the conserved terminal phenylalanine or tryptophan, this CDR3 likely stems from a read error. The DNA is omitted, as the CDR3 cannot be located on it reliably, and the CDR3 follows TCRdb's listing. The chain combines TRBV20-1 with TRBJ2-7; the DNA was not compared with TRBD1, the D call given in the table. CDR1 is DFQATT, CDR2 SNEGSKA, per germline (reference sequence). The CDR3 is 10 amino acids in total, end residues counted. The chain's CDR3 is CSARVAGRRL.

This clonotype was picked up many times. In nucleotides, the CDR3 is TGCAGTGCTAAAGAGGGATCGGCGACGGGGGAGCTGTTTTTT. This sequence encodes CSAKEGSATGELFF. The chain is built from TRBV20-1 and TRBJ2-2; TRBD2 is a possible D gene (5 bases). CDR1 DFQATT and CDR2 SNEGSKA come from the germline V gene (reference sequence). V was trimmed by 4 bases and J by 8 bases, leaving 17 bases between them. This CDR3 spans 14 amino acids.

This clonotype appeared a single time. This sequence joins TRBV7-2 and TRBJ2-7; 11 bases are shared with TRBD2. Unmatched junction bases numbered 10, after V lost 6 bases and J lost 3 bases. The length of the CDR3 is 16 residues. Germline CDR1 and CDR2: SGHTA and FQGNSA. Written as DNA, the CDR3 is TGTGCCAGCAGTCTTATTAGCGGGAGGGTTGACTACGAGCAGTACTTC. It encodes CASSLISGRVDYEQYF.

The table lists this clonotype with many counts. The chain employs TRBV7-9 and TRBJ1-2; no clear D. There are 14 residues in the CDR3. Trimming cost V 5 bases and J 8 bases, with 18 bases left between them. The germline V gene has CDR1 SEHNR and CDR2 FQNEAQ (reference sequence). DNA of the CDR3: TGTGCCAGCAGCCCCCTGTTTGAGCGATGGGGCTACACCTTC. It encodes CASSPLFERWGYTF.

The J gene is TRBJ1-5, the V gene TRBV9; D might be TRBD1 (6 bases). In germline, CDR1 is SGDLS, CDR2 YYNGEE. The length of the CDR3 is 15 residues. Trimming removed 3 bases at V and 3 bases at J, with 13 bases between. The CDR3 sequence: CASSAQTGTNQPQHF. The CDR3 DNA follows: TGTGCCAGCAGCGCCCAGACAGGAACCAATCAGCCCCAGCATTTT.

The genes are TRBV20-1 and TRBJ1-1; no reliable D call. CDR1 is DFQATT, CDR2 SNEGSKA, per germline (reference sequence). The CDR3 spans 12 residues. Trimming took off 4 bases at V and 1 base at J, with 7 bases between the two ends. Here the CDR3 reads CSANLWNTEAFF. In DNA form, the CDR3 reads TGCAGTGCTAACTTATGGAACACTGAAGCTTTCTTT.